Reported below is one T cell receptor (beta chain). Its target is unknown. This entry is derived from a study of T cells in localized non-small cell lung cancer. The CDR3 is 13 residues long. Germline V gene lookup returns CDR1 LNHNV and CDR2 YYDKDF (reference sequence). Trimming left V 8 bases short and J 5 bases short, with 15 bases between. Sequencing was performed with immunoSEQ multiplex PCR; in TCRdb, only in-frame clones are kept and a portion is missing. The table records some 18,000 clones, 65% to 90% of them present only once. Study conclusions and caveats: A median approximately 57 of the top 100 tumor clones appeared in adjacent lung. Uninvolved nearby lung showed the greatest T cell clonality, exceeding that found in tumor.

Sequenced here: peripheral blood, sampled before any cancer treatment. The TCR comes from a man aged 40 to 69 with stage I lung adenocarcinoma. This sequence joins TRBV15 and TRBJ2-5; D is unresolved. The chain's CDR3 is CATSRAPVETQYF. CDR3 in DNA: TGTGCCACCTCACGGGCGCCCGTGGAGACCCAGTACTTC.